One and the same sample provided the 29 T cell receptor beta chains below, sequenced in a study of siplizumab effects on memory and regulatory T cells. TCRdb's copy holds only in-frame clones and misses some; the assay was immunoSEQ multiplex PCR. Of 90,000 to 110,000 clones listed, about 91% are singletons. Material for sequencing was Tregs sorted from blood. The receptors were gathered from a human donor in good health.

This chain uses TRBV7-2 with TRBJ1-3; D possibly corresponds to TRBD1 (5 bases). CDR3 length equals 17 residues. The ends were cut back, 2 bases at V and 3 bases at J, with 17 bases in the middle. Germline V gene data show CDR1 as SGHTA and CDR2 as FQGNSA. The CDR3 loop is CASSLMRGTPVGNTIYF. The DNA for the CDR3 is TGTGCCAGCAGCTTAATGCGGGGCACTCCTGTTGGAAACACCATATATTTT.

The chain employs TRBV7-2 and TRBJ2-3; D is tentatively TRBD1 or TRBD2 (6 bases each). The germline gives CDR1 SGHTA, CDR2 FQGNSA. This CDR3 has 17 residues. V gave up 0 bases and J gave up 4 bases, with 17 bases separating them. CDR3 DNA: TGTGCCAGCAGCTTAGCGGGGCCGGGGGCAGGCCCAGATACGCAGTATTTT. Translated, it gives CASSLAGPGAGPDTQYF.

This chain joins TRBV2 and TRBJ1-2; D gene uncertain. This CDR3 comprises 10 residues. Trimming stripped 6 bases from V and 5 bases from J, with 4 bases between. Germline V gives CDR1 SNHLY, CDR2 FYNNEI. The CDR3, as DNA: TGTGCCAGCAGCCAGTATGGCTACACCTTC. Protein: CASSQYGYTF.

The chain employs TRBV7-6 and TRBJ2-1; no clear D. The CDR3 is 11 amino acids. The ends were cut back, 5 bases at V and 9 bases at J, with 8 bases in the middle. Germline lookup yields CDR1 SGHVS and CDR2 FNYEAQ. CDR3: CASSTSSEQFF. CDR3 bases: TGTGCCAGCAGCACCTCGAGTGAGCAGTTCTTC.

The chain recombines TRBV18 with TRBJ2-3, with D hard to call. With 1 base removed from V and 3 bases from J, the gap between germline ends came to 8 bases. Germline V gives CDR1 KGHSH, CDR2 LQKENI. The CDR3 is 14 amino acids. CDR3 region: CASSPLRSTDTQYF. The CDR3, as DNA: TGTGCCAGCTCACCACTCCGATCTACAGATACGCAGTATTTT.

The chain employs TRBV6-6 and TRBJ1-1; unclear D gene. CDR1 MNHNY and CDR2 SVGAGI come from the germline V gene (reference sequence). The CDR3 is 13 residues long. The ends were cut back, 6 bases at V and 1 base at J, with 9 bases in the middle. The CDR3 region has the DNA TGTGCCAGCAGCTCGGACGGGAACACTGAAGCTTTCTTT. Its translation: CASSSDGNTEAFF.

The V gene is TRBV6-1, the J gene TRBJ1-2; D possibly corresponds to TRBD1 (5 bases). V lost 6 bases, J lost 4 bases, and 18 bases lay in between. This CDR3 is built from 15 residues. CDR1 is MNHNS and CDR2 is SASEGT in the germline V gene. This chain's CDR3 is CASRDLGGAGYGYTF. Here the CDR3 DNA reads TGTGCCAGCAGAGACCTTGGAGGGGCGGGCTATGGCTACACCTTC.

The V call is TRBV4-1, the J call TRBJ2-3; D is unclear. The CDR3 is made up of 13 amino acids. Trimming removed 3 bases from V and 3 bases from J, with 7 bases in between. From germline, CDR1 is MGHRA and CDR2 YSYEKL. CDR3 loop: CASSQVSTDTQYF. In DNA form, the CDR3 reads TGCGCCAGCAGCCAGGTCTCTACAGATACGCAGTATTTT.

The J gene is TRBJ2-7, the V gene TRBV25-1; 10 nucleotides agree with TRBD1. Germline V lookup: CDR1 MGHDK, CDR2 SYGVNS. The V and J ends lost 2 bases and 3 bases, in that order; junction bases with no gene match: 4. This CDR3 is built from 15 residues. The CDR3 sequence: CASSEAGQGLYEQYF. In DNA, the CDR3 is TGTGCCAGCAGTGAAGCGGGACAGGGGCTCTACGAGCAGTACTTC.

The rearrangement joins TRBV29-1 to TRBJ1-2; a possible D gene is TRBD1 (5 bases). The CDR3 spans 12 residues. Germline CDR1 reads SQVTM; CDR2 reads ANQGSEA. Between the trimmed V and J ends, which lost 6 bases and 2 bases, there was a span of 10 bases. DNA of the CDR3: TGCAGCGTCGCGACAGCCAACTATGGCTACACCTTC. Translation gives CSVATANYGYTF.

The V call is TRBV5-6, the J call TRBJ1-2, with 10 bases that match TRBD1. The CDR3 runs to 13 residues. V shed 2 bases and J 6 bases; nucleotides not matched to a gene: 1. Germline CDR1 reads SGHDT; CDR2 reads YYEEEE. The chain's CDR3 is CASSFGQGDGYTF. CDR3 DNA sequence: TGTGCCAGCAGCTTCGGACAGGGGGATGGCTACACCTTC.

This clone appeared a single time. The chain links TRBV18 to TRBJ1-3; possible D gene TRBD1, 5 bases. The V and J ends lost 3 bases and 0 bases respectively, with 24 bases between them. Germline V lookup: CDR1 KGHSH, CDR2 LQKENI. The CDR3 spans 20 residues. CDR3 amino acids: CASSPKIGQLSTFSGNTIYF. For the CDR3, the DNA is TGTGCCAGCTCACCTAAAATTGGACAACTCTCGACTTTCTCTGGAAACACCATATATTTT.

The rearrangement uses TRBV6-5 and TRBJ1-2; D not certain. Germline V gives CDR1 MNHEY, CDR2 SVGAGI. Between the trimmed V and J ends, which lost 2 bases and 8 bases, there was a span of 9 bases. CDR3 length: 12 residues. CDR3 amino acids: CASSYGGKGYTF. DNA of the CDR3: TGTGCCAGCAGTTACGGCGGAAAAGGCTACACCTTC.

This chain connects TRBV10-3 to TRBJ1-1; TRBD1 might be the D (6 bases). The CDR3 runs to 13 residues. The germline V and J ends were trimmed by 6 bases and 0 bases, with 8 bases remaining between them. The germline gives CDR1 ENHRY, CDR2 SYGVKD. CDR3 DNA: TGTGCCATCAGAGGGACATTGAACACTGAAGCTTTCTTT. It encodes CAIRGTLNTEAFF.

The chain couples TRBV5-1 to TRBJ2-5, with 7 bases matching TRBD1. The ends lost 5 bases at V and 5 bases at J; junction bases unmatched: 15. Germline assignment: CDR1 SGHRS and CDR2 YFSETQ. This CDR3 is 16 amino acids long. The CDR3 is CASSSGTALSGETQYF. The CDR3 DNA reads TGCGCCAGCAGTTCGGGGACAGCCCTTAGTGGGGAGACCCAGTACTTC.

The chain is built from TRBV4-2 and TRBJ2-1; the match to TRBD2 covers 12 bases. Unmatched junction bases numbered 7, after V lost 0 bases and J lost 7 bases. Germline V gene lookup returns CDR1 LGHNA and CDR2 YNFKEQ. The CDR3 contains 17 residues. CDR3 protein: CASSQESLAGGRNEQFF. The CDR3 DNA reads as TGTGCCAGCAGCCAAGAGTCCCTAGCGGGGGGGAGGAATGAGCAGTTCTTC.

This chain links TRBV9 with TRBJ1-3; D is unclear. Trimming left V 3 bases short and J 4 bases short, with 14 bases between. Looked up from germline, CDR1 is SGDLS and CDR2 is YYNGEE. This CDR3 is 15 amino acids long. The CDR3 loop reads CASSALGLSGNTIYF. The CDR3 DNA follows: TGTGCCAGCAGCGCTCTAGGCCTGAGCGGAAACACCATATATTTT.

The chain is built from TRBV5-1 and TRBJ2-3; D may match TRBD1 or TRBD2 (5 bases each). The CDR3 totals 13 residues. Germline CDR1 and CDR2: SGHRS and YFSETQ. Trimming took 7 bases from V and 2 from J, leaving 11 bases between them. The CDR3 reads CASRDQPTDTQYF. The CDR3, as DNA: TGCGCCAGCCGGGACCAGCCCACAGATACGCAGTATTTT.

The chain carries TRBV19 and TRBJ1-2, with D perhaps matching TRBD1 (5 bases). The CDR3 totals 16 residues. CDR1 LNHDA and CDR2 SQIVND come from the germline V gene (reference sequence). V gave up 0 bases and J gave up 4 bases, with 15 bases separating them. In DNA, the CDR3 is TGTGCCAGTAGTATAGATTCCCCCAGGGCCCGCTATGGCTACACCTTC. The encoded protein is CASSIDSPRARYGYTF.

The chain joins TRBV6-4 to TRBJ2-2; 9 bases are shared with TRBD2. CDR1 is MRHNA, CDR2 SNTAGT, per germline. Trimming at V came to 2 bases and at J to 6 bases, leaving 1 base not matched to a gene. The CDR3 is 14 amino acids. The CDR3 coding sequence is TGTGCCAGCAGTGACCTAGCGGGATCCGGGGAGCTGTTTTTT. It encodes CASSDLAGSGELFF.

The chain combines TRBV9 with TRBJ1-2; 9 nucleotides align to TRBD1. V lost 0 bases and J lost 5; bases outside the gene matches: 11. The CDR3 contains 17 residues. Germline assignment: CDR1 SGDLS and CDR2 YYNGEE. The CDR3 reads CASSVGLWGQGGYGYTF. CDR3 bases: TGTGCCAGCAGCGTAGGCCTTTGGGGACAGGGTGGATATGGCTACACCTTC. Full variable domain (remainder filled in from reference TRBV9 and TRBJ1-2): DSGVTQTPKHLITATGQRVTLRCSPRSGDLSVYWYQQSLDQGLQFLIQYYNGEERAKGNILERFSAQQFPDLHSELNLSSLELGDSALYFCASSVGLWGQGGYGYTFGSGTRLTVV.

This sequence joins TRBV5-1 and TRBJ1-2; D is ambiguous. Per germline, CDR1 SGHRS and CDR2 YFSETQ. The V end was cut by 2 bases, the J end by 8 bases, with 10 bases between. The CDR3 has 12 amino acids. CDR3 loop: CASSFSGEGYTF. The CDR3 DNA sequence: TGCGCCAGCAGCTTTAGTGGGGAAGGCTACACCTTC. Complete variable domain (other parts from reference TRBV5-1 and TRBJ1-2): KAGVTQTPRYLIKTRGQQVTLSCSPISGHRSVSWYQQTPGQGLQFLFEYFSETQRNKGNFPGRFSGRQFSNSRSEMNVSTLELGDSALYLCASSFSGEGYTFGSGTRLTVV.

The chain uses TRBV4-1 and TRBJ2-1, with 12 bases matching TRBD2. The CDR3 length is 17 residues. V was pared by 4 bases and J by 7 bases, with 11 bases of the junction left unmatched. Germline loops: CDR1 MGHRA, CDR2 YSYEKL. The CDR3 here is CASSLEVTSGRWNEQFF. The CDR3 nucleotides are TGCGCCAGCAGCCTCGAAGTGACTAGCGGGAGATGGAATGAGCAGTTCTTC.

The chain combines TRBV5-1 with TRBJ2-5, with TRBD1 identical over 8 bases. The germline CDR1 and CDR2 sequences are SGHRS and YFSETQ. The V and J ends lost 4 bases and 5 bases, in that order; junction bases with no gene match: 4. CDR3 length: 13 residues. In DNA form, the CDR3 reads TGCGCCAGCAGCCGGGACAGGACCGAGACCCAGTACTTC. This translates into CASSRDRTETQYF.

The chain recombines TRBV30 with TRBJ1-1; no definite D call. The CDR3 covers 12 residues. V lost 1 base and J lost 2, with 5 bases in between. Germline V gene sequence: CDR1 GTSNPN, CDR2 SVGIG (reference sequence). The CDR3: CAWSGHNTEAFF. Here the CDR3 DNA reads TGTGCCTGGAGTGGGCATAACACTGAAGCTTTCTTT. The full variable domain, its missing parts supplied by reference TRBV30 and TRBJ1-1, is SQTIHQWPATLVQPVGSPLSLECTVEGTSNPNLYWYRQAAGRGLQLLFYSVGIGQISSEVPQNLSASRPQDRQFILSSKKLLLSDSGFYLCAWSGHNTEAFFGQGTRLTVV.

J is TRBJ2-7 and V is TRBV6-1, with unresolved D. This CDR3 comprises 12 residues. Per germline, CDR1 MNHNS and CDR2 SASEGT. V was trimmed by 6 bases and J by 7 bases, leaving 13 bases between them. The CDR3 sequence: CASRPTLGEQYF. CDR3 DNA: TGTGCCAGCAGACCTACTTTGGGGGAGCAGTACTTC.

In this sample, this clone is medium-sized (0.01 to 0.1%). This sequence joins TRBV7-9 and TRBJ2-7; no clear D gene. The CDR3 spans 14 residues. Germline assignment: CDR1 SEHNR and CDR2 FQNEAQ (reference sequence). Trimming took off 7 bases at V and 2 bases at J, with 15 bases between the two ends. The CDR3 nucleotides read TGTGCCAGCAAGTCAATGGGCTGGCCCTACGAGCAGTACTTC. This translates into CASKSMGWPYEQYF.

A single count supports this clone. V gene TRBV5-1 combines with J gene TRBJ1-2; a possible D gene is TRBD1 (6 bases). The germline V and J ends were trimmed by 4 bases and 7 bases, with 17 bases remaining between them. CDR3 length: 14 residues. The germline V gene encodes CDR1 SGHRS and CDR2 YFSETQ. This chain's CDR3 is CASSEQGPLGGYTF. The DNA of the CDR3 is TGCGCCAGCAGCGAACAGGGCCCTTTGGGTGGCTACACCTTC.

This clone appeared a single time. J is TRBJ2-2 and V is TRBV10-3; a possible D gene is TRBD2 (5 bases). Germline CDR1 ENHRY, CDR2 SYGVKD. With 3 bases removed from V and 7 bases from J, the gap between germline ends came to 9 bases. This CDR3 comprises 13 residues. The CDR3 DNA reads as TGTGCCATCAGTGAACTTGCGGGCGGGGAGCTGTTTTTT. This codes for CAISELAGGELFF.